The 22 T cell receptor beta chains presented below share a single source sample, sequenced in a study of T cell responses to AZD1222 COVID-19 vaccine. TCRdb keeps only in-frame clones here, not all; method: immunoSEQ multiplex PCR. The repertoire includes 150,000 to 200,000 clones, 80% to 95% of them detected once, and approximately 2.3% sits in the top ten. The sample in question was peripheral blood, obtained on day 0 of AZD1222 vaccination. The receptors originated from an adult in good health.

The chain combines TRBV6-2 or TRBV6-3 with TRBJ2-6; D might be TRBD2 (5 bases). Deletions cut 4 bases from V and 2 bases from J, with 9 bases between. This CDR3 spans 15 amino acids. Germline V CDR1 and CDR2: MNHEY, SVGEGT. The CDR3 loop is CASSSGIAGANVLTF. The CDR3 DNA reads TGTGCCAGCAGTTCCGGGATCGCTGGGGCCAACGTCCTGACTTTC.

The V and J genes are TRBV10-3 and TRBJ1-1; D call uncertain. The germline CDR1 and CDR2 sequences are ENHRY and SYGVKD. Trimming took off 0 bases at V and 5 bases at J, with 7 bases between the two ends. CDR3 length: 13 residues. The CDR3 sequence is CAISESWRTEAFF. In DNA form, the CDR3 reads TGTGCCATCAGTGAGTCGTGGAGGACTGAAGCTTTCTTT.

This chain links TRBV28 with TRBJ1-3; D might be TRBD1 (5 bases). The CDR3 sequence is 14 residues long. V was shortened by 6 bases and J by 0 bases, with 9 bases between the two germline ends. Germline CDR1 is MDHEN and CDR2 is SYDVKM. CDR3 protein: CASSGTNSGNTIYF. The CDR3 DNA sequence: TGTGCCAGCAGCGGGACGAACTCTGGAAACACCATATATTTT.

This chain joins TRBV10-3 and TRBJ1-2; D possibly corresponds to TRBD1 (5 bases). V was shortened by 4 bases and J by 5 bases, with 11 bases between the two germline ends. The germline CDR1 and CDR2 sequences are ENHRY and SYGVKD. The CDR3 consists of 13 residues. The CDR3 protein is CAISGGREYGYTF. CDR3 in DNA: TGTGCCATCAGTGGTGGCAGGGAATATGGCTACACCTTC.

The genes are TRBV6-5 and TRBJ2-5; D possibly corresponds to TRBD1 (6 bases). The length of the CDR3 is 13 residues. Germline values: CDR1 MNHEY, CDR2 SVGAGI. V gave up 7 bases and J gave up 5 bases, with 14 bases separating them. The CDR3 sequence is CASNPTGWETQYF. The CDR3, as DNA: TGTGCCAGCAACCCCACAGGGTGGGAGACCCAGTACTTC.

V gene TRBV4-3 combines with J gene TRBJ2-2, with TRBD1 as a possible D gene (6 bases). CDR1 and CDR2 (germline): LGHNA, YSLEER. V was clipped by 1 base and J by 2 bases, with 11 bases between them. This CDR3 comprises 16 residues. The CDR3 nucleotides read TGCGCCAGCAGCCAAGTCCAGGGGCTCAACACCGGGGAGCTGTTTTTT. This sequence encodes CASSQVQGLNTGELFF.

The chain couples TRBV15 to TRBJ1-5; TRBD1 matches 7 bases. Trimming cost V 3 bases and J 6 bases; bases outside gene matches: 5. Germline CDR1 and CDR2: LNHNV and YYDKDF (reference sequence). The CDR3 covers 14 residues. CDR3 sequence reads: CATSRIQGSQPQHF. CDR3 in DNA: TGTGCCACCAGCAGGATACAGGGGTCTCAGCCCCAGCATTTT.

The DNA for the CDR3 is TGTGCCAGCACCTCGGACAGGGATCAGCCCCAGCATTTT. Translated, it gives CASTSDRDQPQHF. This sequence joins TRBV11-2 and TRBJ1-5; TRBD1 aligns across 8 bases. V shed 7 bases and J 5 bases; nucleotides not matched to a gene: 4. This CDR3 has 13 amino acids. Germline CDR1 and CDR2: SGHAT and FQNNGV.

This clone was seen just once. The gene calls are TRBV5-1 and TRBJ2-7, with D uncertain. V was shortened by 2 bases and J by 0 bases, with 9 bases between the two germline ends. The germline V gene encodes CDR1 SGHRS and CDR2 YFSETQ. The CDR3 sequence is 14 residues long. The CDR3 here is CASSLQPTSYEQYF. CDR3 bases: TGCGCCAGCAGCTTACAGCCGACCTCCTACGAGCAGTACTTC.

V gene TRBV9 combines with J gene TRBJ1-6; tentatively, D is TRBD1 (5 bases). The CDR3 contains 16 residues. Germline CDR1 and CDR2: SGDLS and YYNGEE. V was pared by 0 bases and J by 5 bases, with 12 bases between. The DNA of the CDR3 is TGTGCCAGCAGCGTAGGACAGTCTCTCCATAATTCACCCCTCCACTTT. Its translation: CASSVGQSLHNSPLHF.

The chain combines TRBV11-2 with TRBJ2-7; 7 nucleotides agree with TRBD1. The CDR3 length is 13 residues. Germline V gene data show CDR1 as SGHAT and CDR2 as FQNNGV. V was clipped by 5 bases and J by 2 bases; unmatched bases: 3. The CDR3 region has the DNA TGTGCCAGCAGCAGGGGACAGACCTACGAGCAGTACTTC. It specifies CASSRGQTYEQYF. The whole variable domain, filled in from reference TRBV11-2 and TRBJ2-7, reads EAGVAQSPRYKIIEKRQSVAFWCNPISGHATLYWYQQILGQGPKLLIQFQNNGVVDDSQLPKDRFSAERLKGVDSTLKIQPAKLEDSAVYLCASSRGQTYEQYFGPGTRLTVT.

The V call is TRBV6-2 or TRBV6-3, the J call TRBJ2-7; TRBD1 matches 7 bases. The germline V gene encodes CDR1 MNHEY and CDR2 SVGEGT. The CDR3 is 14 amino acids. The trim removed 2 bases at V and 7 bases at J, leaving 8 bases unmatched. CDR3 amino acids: CASSYRGQEREQYF. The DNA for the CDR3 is TGTGCCAGCAGTTACAGGGGGCAGGAGAGGGAGCAGTACTTC.

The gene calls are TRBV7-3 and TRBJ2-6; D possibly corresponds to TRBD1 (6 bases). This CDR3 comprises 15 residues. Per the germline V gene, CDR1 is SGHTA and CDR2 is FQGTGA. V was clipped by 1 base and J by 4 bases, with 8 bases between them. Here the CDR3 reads CASSLRGLGANVLTF. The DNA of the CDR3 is TGTGCCAGCAGCTTAAGGGGGCTCGGGGCCAACGTCCTGACTTTC.

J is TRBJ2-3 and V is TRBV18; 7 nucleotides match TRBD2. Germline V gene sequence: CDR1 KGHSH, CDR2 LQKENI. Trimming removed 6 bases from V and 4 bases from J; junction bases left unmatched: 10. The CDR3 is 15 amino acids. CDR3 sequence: CASSTSGAGADTQYF. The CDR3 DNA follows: TGTGCCAGCTCGACAAGCGGGGCTGGCGCAGATACGCAGTATTTT.

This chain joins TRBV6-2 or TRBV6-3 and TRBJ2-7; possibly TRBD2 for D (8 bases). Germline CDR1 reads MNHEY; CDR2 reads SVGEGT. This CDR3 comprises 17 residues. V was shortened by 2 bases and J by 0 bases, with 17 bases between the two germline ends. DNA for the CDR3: TGTGCCAGCAGTTACCGGGAGGGGGCCCTCAGCTCCTACGAGCAGTACTTC. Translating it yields CASSYREGALSSYEQYF.

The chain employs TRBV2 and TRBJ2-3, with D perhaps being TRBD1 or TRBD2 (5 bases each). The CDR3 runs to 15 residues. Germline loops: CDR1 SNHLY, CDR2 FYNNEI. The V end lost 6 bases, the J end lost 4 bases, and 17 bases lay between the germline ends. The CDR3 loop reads CASSLRDPLSDTQYF. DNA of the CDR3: TGTGCCAGCAGCCTCCGGGACCCACTCTCAGATACGCAGTATTTT.

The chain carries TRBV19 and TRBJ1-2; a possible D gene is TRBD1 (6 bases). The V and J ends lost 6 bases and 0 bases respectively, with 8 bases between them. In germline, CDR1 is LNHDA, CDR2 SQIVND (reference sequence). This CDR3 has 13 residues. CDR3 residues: CASSGQPNYGYTF. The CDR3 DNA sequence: TGTGCCAGTAGCGGACAGCCTAACTATGGCTACACCTTC. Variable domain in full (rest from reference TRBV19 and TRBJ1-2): DGGITQSPKYLFRKEGQNVTLSCEQNLNHDAMYWYRQDPGQGLRLIYYSQIVNDFQKGDIAEGYSVSREKKESFPLTVTSAQKNPTAFYLCASSGQPNYGYTFGSGTRLTVV.

The CDR3 reads CASSSPYVGRDEQYF. DNA of the CDR3: TGTGCCAGCAGTTCACCCTATGTGGGAAGGGACGAGCAGTACTTC. The chain joins TRBV28 to TRBJ2-7; D is undetermined. The germline V gene encodes CDR1 MDHEN and CDR2 SYDVKM. CDR3 length: 15 amino acids. The V end lost 4 bases, the J end lost 5 bases, and 18 bases lay between the germline ends.

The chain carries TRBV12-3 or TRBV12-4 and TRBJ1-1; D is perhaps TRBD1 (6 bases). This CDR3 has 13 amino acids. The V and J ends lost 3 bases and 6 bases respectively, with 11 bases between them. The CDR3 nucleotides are TGTGCCAGCAGTTTCGGGGGGCTAGCTGAAGCTTTCTTT. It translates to CASSFGGLAEAFF.

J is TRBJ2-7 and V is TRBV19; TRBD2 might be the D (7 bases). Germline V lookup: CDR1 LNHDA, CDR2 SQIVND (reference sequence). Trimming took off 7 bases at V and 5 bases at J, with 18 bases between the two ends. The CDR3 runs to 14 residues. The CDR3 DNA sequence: TGTGCCAGTACCGAAGGGGGGGGATCCCACGAGCAGTACTTC. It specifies CASTEGGGSHEQYF.

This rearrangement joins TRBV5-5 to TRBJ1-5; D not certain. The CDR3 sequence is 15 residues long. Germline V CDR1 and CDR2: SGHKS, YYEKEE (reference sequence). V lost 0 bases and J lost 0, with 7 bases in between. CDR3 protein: CASSLDGSSNQPQHF. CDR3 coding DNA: TGTGCCAGCAGCTTGGATGGCAGTAGCAATCAGCCCCAGCATTTT. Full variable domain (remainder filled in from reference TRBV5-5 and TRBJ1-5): DAGVTQSPTHLIKTRGQQVTLRCSPISGHKSVSWYQQVLGQGPQFIFQYYEKEERGRGNFPDRFSARQFPNYSSELNVNALLLGDSALYLCASSLDGSSNQPQHFGDGTRLSIL.

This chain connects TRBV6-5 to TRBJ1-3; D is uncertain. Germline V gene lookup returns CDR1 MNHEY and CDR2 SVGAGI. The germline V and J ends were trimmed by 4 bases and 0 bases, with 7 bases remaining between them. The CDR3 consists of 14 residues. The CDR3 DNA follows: TGTGCCAGCAGTTCCGGGTACTCTGGAAACACCATATATTTT. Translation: CASSSGYSGNTIYF.